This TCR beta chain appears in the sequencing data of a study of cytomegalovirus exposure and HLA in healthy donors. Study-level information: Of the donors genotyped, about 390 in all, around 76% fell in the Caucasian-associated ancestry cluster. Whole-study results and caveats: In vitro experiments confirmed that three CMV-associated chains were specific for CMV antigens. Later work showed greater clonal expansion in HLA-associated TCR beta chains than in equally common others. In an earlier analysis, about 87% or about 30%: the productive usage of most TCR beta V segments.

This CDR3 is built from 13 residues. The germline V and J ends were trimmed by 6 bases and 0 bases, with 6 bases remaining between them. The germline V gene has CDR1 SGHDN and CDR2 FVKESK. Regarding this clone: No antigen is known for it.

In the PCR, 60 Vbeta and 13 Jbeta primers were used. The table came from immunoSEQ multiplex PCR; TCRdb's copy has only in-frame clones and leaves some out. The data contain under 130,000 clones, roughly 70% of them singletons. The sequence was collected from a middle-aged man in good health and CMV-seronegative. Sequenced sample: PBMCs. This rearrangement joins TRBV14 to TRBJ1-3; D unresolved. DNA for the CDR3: TGTGCCAGCAGTCACGGCTCTGGAAACACCATATATTTT. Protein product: CASSHGSGNTIYF.